These T cell receptor beta chains were read from a single sample in a study of T-cell reconstitution after alpha-beta-depleted transplantation in children. MiXCR was run by TCRdb on the PCR reads, yielding one entry per CDR3 protein. The sample has approximately 520,000 distinct CDR3 sequences, approximately 30% seen once. Here the sequenced sample was PBMCs from the stem cell graft donor, taken from the stem cell graft. All receptors come from a human donor who donated a stem cell graft to a child with aplastic anemia. CDR3s include the opening cysteine and the closing phenylalanine or tryptophan. A D gene is named only where the DNA matches it firmly. Size tells how often a clone was seen (once, few, many) or the class of an expanded clone, and some rows leave it out.

NA | TRBJ2-5 | TRBV18 | NA | CASSPQGSRETQYF | TGTGCCAGCTCACCCCAAGGATCTCGAGAGACCCAGTACTTC
NA | TRBJ1-2 | TRBV4-3 | NA | CASGRGRGANYGYTF | TGCGCCAGCGGACGGGGGCGGGGAGCTAACTATGGCTACACCTTC
NA | TRBJ1-1 | TRBV19 | few | CASPLSGTEAFF | TGTGCCAGCCCCCTGTCGGGGACTGAAGCTTTCTTT
NA | TRBJ1-6 | TRBV7-2 | NA | CASSLAGGSPLHF | TGTGCCAGCAGCTTAGCAGGCGGATCACCCCTCCACTTT
TRBD2 | TRBJ2-1 | TRBV30 | few | CAWSRDYANEQFF | TGTGCCTGGAGTAGGGACTACGCCAATGAGCAGTTCTTC
NA | TRBJ1-2 | TRBV9 | NA | CASSVQGVGGYTF | TGTGCCAGCAGCGTGCAAGGCGTGGGTGGCTACACCTTC
NA | TRBJ2-1 | TRBV6-2/TRBV6-3 | few | CASKSTGLNEQFF | TGTGCCAGCAAATCAACTGGATTAAATGAGCAGTTCTTC
NA | TRBJ1-6 | TRBV20-1 | few | CSARSGTNSPLHF | TGCAGTGCTAGGTCTGGGACCAATTCACCCCTCCACTTT
NA | TRBJ2-4 | TRBV20-1 | few | CSARATQNNIQYF | TGCAGTGCTAGAGCGACCCAAAATAACATTCAGTACTTC
TRBD2 | TRBJ2-7 | TRBV12-3/TRBV12-4 | NA | CASSLGLKKPYEQYF | TGTGCCAGCAGTCTGGGACTAAAGAAACCCTACGAGCAGTACTTC
TRBD2 | TRBJ2-2 | TRBV20-1 | few | CSSSGPTGELFF | TGCAGTTCTAGCGGACCCACCGGGGAGCTGTTTTTT
TRBD1 | TRBJ1-1 | TRBV19 | NA | CASSPRQGTTEAFF | TGTGCCAGTAGCCCCCGACAGGGAACCACTGAAGCTTTCTTT
NA | TRBJ2-7 | TRBV20-1 | NA | CSADSWQGLYEQYF | TGCAGTGCTGACAGCTGGCAGGGCCTCTACGAGCAGTACTTC
NA | TRBJ2-6 | TRBV4-3 | many | CASSQVLSSGANVLTF | TGCGCCAGCAGCCAAGTACTCAGCTCTGGGGCCAACGTCCTGACTTTC
NA | TRBJ1-5 | TRBV12-3/TRBV12-4 | NA | CASTSSGGSQPQHF | TGTGCCAGCACCTCTTCGGGGGGAAGTCAGCCCCAGCATTTT
TRBD2 | TRBJ2-5 | TRBV19 | few | CASSIGTSGQETQYF | TGTGCCAGTAGTATCGGGACTAGCGGACAAGAGACCCAGTACTTC
NA | TRBJ2-5 | TRBV10-3 | NA | CAISEDPARVVTQYF | TGTGCCATCAGTGAGGACCCTGCCCGCGTAGTGACCCAGTACTTC
TRBD1 | TRBJ1-5 | TRBV6-1 | NA | CASSATWDRGNQPQHF | TGTGCCAGCAGTGCTACGTGGGACAGGGGCAATCAGCCCCAGCATTTT
NA | TRBJ1-2 | TRBV20-1 | few | CSARGRAVYGYTF | TGCAGTGCTCGGGGCAGGGCAGTCTATGGCTACACCTTC
TRBD1 | TRBJ2-7 | TRBV11-2 | NA | CASSLAGTGGYEQYF | TGTGCCAGCAGCTTAGCCGGGACAGGGGGCTACGAGCAGTACTTC
NA | TRBJ2-1 | TRBV20-1 | NA | CSARESILDEQFF | TGCAGTGCTAGAGAGTCCATCCTGGATGAGCAGTTCTTC
NA | TRBJ1-1 | TRBV18 | NA | CASSPPPHTEAFF | TGTGCCAGCTCACCACCCCCACACACTGAAGCTTTCTTT
TRBD1 | TRBJ2-5 | TRBV10-3 | few | CAISAQRGQGTGETQYF | TGTGCCATCAGCGCCCAGAGGGGACAGGGGACGGGAGAGACCCAGTACTTC
NA | TRBJ1-4 | TRBV12-3/TRBV12-4 | NA | CASSLAGSVKLFF | TGTGCCAGCAGTTTAGCGGGGTCGGTGAAACTGTTTTTT
NA | TRBJ1-5 | TRBV28 | NA | CASSLYLSSNQPQHF | TGTGCCAGCAGTTTATATCTCAGTTCGAATCAGCCCCAGCATTTT
NA | TRBJ2-6 | TRBV15 | NA | CATSSAGANVLTF | TGTGCCACCAGCAGCGCGGGTGCCAACGTCCTGACTTTC